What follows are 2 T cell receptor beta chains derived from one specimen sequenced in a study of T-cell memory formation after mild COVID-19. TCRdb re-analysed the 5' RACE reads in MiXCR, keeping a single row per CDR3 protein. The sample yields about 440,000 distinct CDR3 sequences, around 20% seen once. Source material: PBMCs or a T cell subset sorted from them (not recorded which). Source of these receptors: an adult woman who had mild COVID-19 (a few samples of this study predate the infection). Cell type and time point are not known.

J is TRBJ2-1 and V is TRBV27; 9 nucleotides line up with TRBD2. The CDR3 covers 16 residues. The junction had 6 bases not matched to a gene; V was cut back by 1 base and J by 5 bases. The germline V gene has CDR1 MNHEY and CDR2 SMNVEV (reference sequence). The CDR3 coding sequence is TGTGCCAGCAGTTTATTAGGAGCGGGAGGCCACAATGAGCAGTTCTTC. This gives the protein CASSLLGAGGHNEQFF.

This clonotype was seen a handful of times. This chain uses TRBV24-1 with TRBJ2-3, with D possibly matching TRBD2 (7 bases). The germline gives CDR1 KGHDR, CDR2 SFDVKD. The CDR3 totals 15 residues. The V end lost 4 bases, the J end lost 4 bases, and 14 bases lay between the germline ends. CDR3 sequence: CATSDAGAPADTQYF. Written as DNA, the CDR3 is TGTGCCACCAGTGACGCGGGGGCGCCCGCAGATACGCAGTATTTT.